Following are 20 T cell receptor beta chains from one sample sequenced in a study of cytomegalovirus exposure and HLA in healthy donors. The PCR employed 60 Vbeta primers together with 13 Jbeta primers. Repertoires were generated with immunoSEQ multiplex PCR, while TCRdb's copy carries only in-frame clones and drops some. Seen here are 30,000 to 35,000 clones, 55% to 80% observed once, and the top ten hold roughly 9.1%. The sample consisted of PBMCs. These TCRs come from a man in his forties in good health and CMV-seropositive.

V gene TRBV4-1 combines with J gene TRBJ2-5; weak D call: TRBD1 (5 bases). The V gene lost 1 base and the J gene lost 4 bases, with 10 bases spanning the gap. This CDR3 is 14 amino acids long. CDR1 and CDR2 from the germline V gene are MGHRA and YSYEKL. In DNA, the CDR3 is TGCGCCAGCAGCCAAGCGGGCAGGGTAGAGACCCAGTACTTC. Amino acid sequence: CASSQAGRVETQYF.

This clone was observed a handful of times. The V call is TRBV30, the J call TRBJ1-1; D might be TRBD1 (6 bases). The V end was cut by 4 bases, the J end by 0 bases, with 12 bases between. Germline loops: CDR1 GTSNPN, CDR2 SVGIG (reference sequence). The CDR3 spans 14 residues. CDR3 coding DNA: TGTGCCTGGACCACTAGGGGGATGAACACTGAAGCTTTCTTT. It is translated as CAWTTRGMNTEAFF.

This clone showed up just a few times. The gene calls are TRBV5-8 and TRBJ2-7; D gene uncertain. This CDR3 region has 11 residues. Germline assignment: CDR1 SGHTS and CDR2 YDEGEE. Trimming shortened V by 3 bases and J by 2 bases, and 3 bases separated the two germline ends. The CDR3 is CASSSTYEQYF. The CDR3 DNA sequence: TGTGCCAGCAGCTCAACCTACGAGCAGTACTTC.

The chain carries TRBV14 and TRBJ2-1; TRBD2 matches at 8 bases. This CDR3 has 15 residues. Germline CDR1 SGHDN, CDR2 FVKESK. The trim removed 4 bases at V and 2 bases at J, leaving 4 bases unmatched. The CDR3 protein is CASSPVGGAYNEQFF. In DNA form, the CDR3 reads TGTGCCAGCAGCCCCGTCGGGGGGGCCTACAATGAGCAGTTCTTC. Using reference TRBV14 and TRBJ2-1 for the parts outside the CDR3, the full variable domain is EAGVTQFPSHSVIEKGQTVTLRCDPISGHDNLYWYRRVMGKEIKFLLHFVKESKQDESGMPNNRFLAERTGGTYSTLKVQPAELEDSGVYFCASSPVGGAYNEQFFGPGTRLTVL.

This chain joins TRBV19 and TRBJ2-7; 14 nucleotides match TRBD2. The CDR3 runs to 17 residues. Germline V gene data show CDR1 as LNHDA and CDR2 as SQIVND (reference sequence). V shed 0 bases, J shed 2 bases, and the junction held 3 bases outside the gene matches. The CDR3 bases are TGTGCCAGTAGTATAGATGCGACTAGCGGGGGGGCCTACGAGCAGTACTTC. Its translation: CASSIDATSGGAYEQYF.

The chain uses TRBV2 and TRBJ2-7, with unresolved D. This CDR3 comprises 12 residues. V shed 8 bases and J shed 1 base, with 9 bases lying between them. From germline, CDR1 is SNHLY and CDR2 FYNNEI. CDR3 nucleotides: TGTGCCAGCGATGGGCAGTCCTACGAGCAGTACTTC. It is translated as CASDGQSYEQYF.

V and J are TRBV5-1 and TRBJ2-5, with TRBD1 matching 8 bases. This CDR3 has 14 amino acids. The ends lost 5 bases at V and 11 bases at J; junction bases unmatched: 14. CDR1 is SGHRS and CDR2 is YFSETQ in the germline V gene. The CDR3, as DNA: TGCGCCAGCAGTCAGCCAGGACAGGGCGGGGAGCAGTACTTC. Amino acids: CASSQPGQGGEQYF.

The chain links TRBV29-1 to TRBJ2-3; a possible D gene is TRBD2 (7 bases). The V gene's germline CDR1 is SQVTM and CDR2 ANQGSEA. CDR3 length: 14 residues. V was trimmed by 4 bases and J by 0 bases, leaving 11 bases between them. The CDR3 sequence is CSVGGGGSTDTQYF. The CDR3 DNA reads TGCAGCGTTGGAGGGGGGGGAAGCACAGATACGCAGTATTTT.

This clone was picked up a small number of times. The genes are TRBV6-1 and TRBJ1-3; D is undetermined. Trimming left V 3 bases short and J 0 bases short, with 6 bases between. The V gene's germline CDR1 is MNHNS and CDR2 SASEGT. The CDR3 sequence is 14 residues long. The CDR3 reads CASSDGVSGNTIYF. CDR3 DNA sequence: TGTGCCAGCAGTGATGGAGTCTCTGGAAACACCATATATTTT.

CDR3 in DNA: TGTGCCAGTCTGAAAGAAGGGGGATCAGACACAGATACGCAGTATTTT. Translated: CASLKEGGSDTDTQYF. The V and J genes are TRBV11-2 and TRBJ2-3; D might be TRBD1 (6 bases). V dropped 9 bases and J dropped 2 bases, with 21 bases sitting between them. The germline V gene encodes CDR1 SGHAT and CDR2 FQNNGV. This CDR3 spans 16 amino acids.

V usage is TRBV2 and J usage is TRBJ1-4; 10 nucleotides agree with TRBD1. CDR1 and CDR2 (germline): SNHLY, FYNNEI. With V trimmed by 7 bases and J by 7 bases, 9 bases remained unmatched. The CDR3 runs to 15 residues. CDR3 sequence: CASTLGQGIGEKLFF. The CDR3 region has the DNA TGTGCCAGCACTCTGGGACAGGGGATCGGTGAAAAACTGTTTTTT. The whole variable domain, filled in from reference TRBV2 and TRBJ1-4, reads EPEVTQTPSHQVTQMGQEVILRCVPISNHLYFYWYRQILGQKVEFLVSFYNNEISEKSEIFDDQFSVERPDGSNFTLKIRSTKLEDSAMYFCASTLGQGIGEKLFFGSGTQLSVL.

This clone has only a few counts. The V call is TRBV2, the J call TRBJ1-1, with a tentative D call TRBD1 (5 bases). The CDR3 extends over 14 amino acids. CDR1 SNHLY and CDR2 FYNNEI come from the germline V gene. Trimming shortened V by 8 bases and J by 4 bases, and 17 bases separated the two germline ends. CDR3 protein: CASLNRREGTEAFF. Here the CDR3 DNA reads TGTGCCAGCCTCAACCGCAGGGAAGGCACTGAAGCTTTCTTT.

The chain is built from TRBV2 and TRBJ2-2; D perhaps matches TRBD1 (5 bases). The V end lost 4 bases, the J end lost 5 bases, and 14 bases lay between the germline ends. This CDR3 has 15 residues. Germline V gene lookup returns CDR1 SNHLY and CDR2 FYNNEI. CDR3 in DNA: TGTGCCAGCAGTGGTCAGGGCAGGGCTACCGGGGAGCTGTTTTTT. Its translation is CASSGQGRATGELFF.

This clone came up a few times. This sequence joins TRBV28 and TRBJ1-1; 7 nucleotides align to TRBD1. The CDR3 contains 14 residues. CDR1 is MDHEN and CDR2 is SYDVKM in the germline V gene. Losses at the gene ends were 5 bases for V and 4 bases for J; bases not matched to a gene: 7. The CDR3 is CASSPGTVGTEAFF. The CDR3 coding sequence is TGTGCCAGCAGTCCTGGGACAGTTGGCACTGAAGCTTTCTTT.

This clone occurred a few times. The rearrangement uses TRBV5-1 and TRBJ1-2; D gene unclear. Germline V gene lookup returns CDR1 SGHRS and CDR2 YFSETQ. V lost 0 bases to trimming and J lost 0 bases, with 18 bases between them. The CDR3 length is 18 residues. Here the CDR3 reads CASSLAPPREEANYGYTF. CDR3 nucleotides: TGCGCCAGCAGCTTGGCCCCCCCGCGAGAGGAGGCTAACTATGGCTACACCTTC. Drawing the rest from reference TRBV5-1 and TRBJ1-2, the complete variable domain is KAGVTQTPRYLIKTRGQQVTLSCSPISGHRSVSWYQQTPGQGLQFLFEYFSETQRNKGNFPGRFSGRQFSNSRSEMNVSTLELGDSALYLCASSLAPPREEANYGYTFGSGTRLTVV.

The V gene is TRBV6-1, the J gene TRBJ2-5, with D possibly being TRBD2 (5 bases). The CDR3 totals 13 residues. Trimming left V 8 bases short and J 5 bases short, with 15 bases between. CDR1 is MNHNS and CDR2 is SASEGT in the germline V gene. The CDR3 DNA follows: TGTGCCAGCGGGGTGGAGGCGCGGGAGACCCAGTACTTC. It codes for CASGVEARETQYF.

The table lists this clone with a few counts. This chain uses TRBV5-6 with TRBJ2-7; TRBD1 matches at 9 bases. Germline CDR1 is SGHDT and CDR2 is YYEEEE. V lost 0 bases to trimming and J lost 0 bases; unmatched junction nucleotides: 1. The CDR3 loop spans 15 amino acids. This chain's CDR3 is CASSLGDRVSYEQYF. CDR3 bases: TGTGCCAGCAGCTTGGGGGACAGGGTCTCCTACGAGCAGTACTTC.

This clone turned up a few times. This sequence joins TRBV11-2 and TRBJ2-5; no firm D call. The CDR3 sequence is 14 residues long. Germline V gene data show CDR1 as SGHAT and CDR2 as FQNNGV. Trimming removed 6 bases at V and 2 bases at J, with 13 bases between. The CDR3 DNA reads as TGTGCCAGCAGTATAATCTCGGGTCAAGAGACCCAGTACTTC. Translated, it gives CASSIISGQETQYF.

V usage is TRBV7-6 and J usage is TRBJ2-7; D ambiguous. Trimming stripped 6 bases from V and 5 bases from J, with 8 bases between. The CDR3 spans 11 residues. Germline-derived CDR1 and CDR2 are SGHVS and FNYEAQ. The DNA of the CDR3 is TGTGCCAGCAGTAACTTCCACGAGCAGTACTTC. It codes for CASSNFHEQYF.

This chain uses TRBV28 with TRBJ1-2; the D gene is possibly TRBD1 (6 bases). The CDR3 is made up of 15 amino acids. Trimming took off 4 bases at V and 4 bases at J, with 16 bases between the two ends. Germline V gene sequence: CDR1 MDHEN, CDR2 SYDVKM. DNA of the CDR3: TGTGCCAGCAGTTCCCTAGGGGGGGCCGGCTATGGCTACACCTTC. Protein: CASSSLGGAGYGYTF.